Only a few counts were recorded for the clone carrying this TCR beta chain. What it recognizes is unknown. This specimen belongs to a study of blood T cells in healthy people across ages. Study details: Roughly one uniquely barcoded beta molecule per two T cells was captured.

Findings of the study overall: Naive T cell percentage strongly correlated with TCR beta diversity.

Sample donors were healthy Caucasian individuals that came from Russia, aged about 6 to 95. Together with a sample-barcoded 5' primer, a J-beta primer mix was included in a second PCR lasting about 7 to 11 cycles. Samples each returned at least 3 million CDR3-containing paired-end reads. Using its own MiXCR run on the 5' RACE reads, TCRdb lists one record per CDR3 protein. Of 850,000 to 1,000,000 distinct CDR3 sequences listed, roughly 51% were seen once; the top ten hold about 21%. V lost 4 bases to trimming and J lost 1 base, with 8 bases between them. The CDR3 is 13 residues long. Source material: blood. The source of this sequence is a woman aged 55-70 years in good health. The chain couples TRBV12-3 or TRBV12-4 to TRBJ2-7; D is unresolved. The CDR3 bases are TGTGCCAGCAGTTCTGACTTTTCCTACGAGCAGTACTTC. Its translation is CASSSDFSYEQYF.